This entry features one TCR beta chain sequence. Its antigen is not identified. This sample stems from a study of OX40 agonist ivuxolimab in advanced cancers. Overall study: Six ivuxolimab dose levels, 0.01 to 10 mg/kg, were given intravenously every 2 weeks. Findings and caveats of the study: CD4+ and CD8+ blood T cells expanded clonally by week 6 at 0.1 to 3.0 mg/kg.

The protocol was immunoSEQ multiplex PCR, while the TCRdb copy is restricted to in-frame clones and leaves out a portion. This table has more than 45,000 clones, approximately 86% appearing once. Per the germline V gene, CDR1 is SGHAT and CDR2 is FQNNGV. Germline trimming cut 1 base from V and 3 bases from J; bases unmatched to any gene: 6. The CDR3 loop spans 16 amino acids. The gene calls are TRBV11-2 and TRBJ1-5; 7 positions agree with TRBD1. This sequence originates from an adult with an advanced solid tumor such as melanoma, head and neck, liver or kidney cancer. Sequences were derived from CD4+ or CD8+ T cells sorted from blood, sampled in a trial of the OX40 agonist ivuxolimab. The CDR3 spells CASSLAGTGVNQPQHF. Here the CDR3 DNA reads TGTGCCAGCAGCTTAGCAGGCACAGGGGTCAATCAGCCCCAGCATTTT.